The entry below gives a single TCR beta chain sequence along with its context. The data belong to a study of blood T cell repertoires in COVID-19. The germline gives CDR1 LNHDA, CDR2 SQIVND (reference sequence). V was clipped by 3 bases and J by 2 bases; unmatched bases: 6. The CDR3 is 16 residues long. Clones were read by immunoSEQ multiplex PCR, and TCRdb kept only the in-frame ones, dropping some. The repertoire holds around 310,000 clones, with roughly 89% as singletons. The sample consisted of PBMCs or T cells enriched from blood (not recorded which). The chain joins TRBV19 to TRBJ2-1, with 8 nucleotides matching TRBD2. This receptor was identified in a woman aged 25 to 45 who had recovered from COVID-19. The CDR3 DNA sequence: TGTGCCAGTAGTATGAGTAGCGGGACTCCCTACAATGAGCAGTTCTTC. This gives the protein CASSMSSGTPYNEQFF.